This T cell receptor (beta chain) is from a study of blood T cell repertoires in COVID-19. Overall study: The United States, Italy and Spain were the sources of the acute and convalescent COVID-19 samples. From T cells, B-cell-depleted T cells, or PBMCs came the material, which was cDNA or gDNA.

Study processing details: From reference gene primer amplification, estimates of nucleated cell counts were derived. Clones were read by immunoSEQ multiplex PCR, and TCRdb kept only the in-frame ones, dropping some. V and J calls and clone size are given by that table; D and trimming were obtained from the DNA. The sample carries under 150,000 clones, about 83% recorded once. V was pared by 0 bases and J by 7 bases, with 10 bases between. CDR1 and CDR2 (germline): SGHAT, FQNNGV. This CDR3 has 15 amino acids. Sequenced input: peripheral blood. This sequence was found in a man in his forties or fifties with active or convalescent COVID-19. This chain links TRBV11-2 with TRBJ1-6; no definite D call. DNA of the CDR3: TGTGCCAGCAGCTTAGAAGGAGGGTTAAATTCACCCCTCCACTTT. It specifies CASSLEGGLNSPLHF. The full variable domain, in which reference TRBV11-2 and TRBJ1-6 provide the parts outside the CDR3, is EAGVAQSPRYKIIEKRQSVAFWCNPISGHATLYWYQQILGQGPKLLIQFQNNGVVDDSQLPKDRFSAERLKGVDSTLKIQPAKLEDSAVYLCASSLEGGLNSPLHFGNGTRLTVT.